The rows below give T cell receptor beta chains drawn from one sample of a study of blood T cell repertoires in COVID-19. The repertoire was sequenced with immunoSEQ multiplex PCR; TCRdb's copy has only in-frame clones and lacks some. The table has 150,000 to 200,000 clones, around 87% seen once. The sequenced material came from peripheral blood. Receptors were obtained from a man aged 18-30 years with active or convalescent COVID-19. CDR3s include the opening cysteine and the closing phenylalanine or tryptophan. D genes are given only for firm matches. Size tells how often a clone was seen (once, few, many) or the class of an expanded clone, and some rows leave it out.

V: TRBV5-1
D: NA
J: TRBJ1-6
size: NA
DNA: TGCGCCAGCAGCCCTACAGGGAACTATAATTCACCCCTCCACTTT
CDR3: CASSPTGNYNSPLHF

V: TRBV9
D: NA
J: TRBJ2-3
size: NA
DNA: TGTGCCAGCAGCGTAGGGCAGGGATTCGCAGATACGCAGTATTTT
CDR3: CASSVGQGFADTQYF

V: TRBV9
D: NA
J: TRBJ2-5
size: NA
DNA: TGTGCCAGCAGCGTAGGGCTAGTGGAGACCCAGTACTTC
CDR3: CASSVGLVETQYF

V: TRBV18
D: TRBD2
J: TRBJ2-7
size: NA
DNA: TGTGCCAGCTCAAAAAGTTCGGGACTAGCGGGGAAATCCTACGAGCAGTACTTC
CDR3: CASSKSSGLAGKSYEQYF

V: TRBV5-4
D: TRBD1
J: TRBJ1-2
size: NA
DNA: TGTGCCAGCACTCCTGGGGACAGAAGTACTAACTATGGCTACACCTTC
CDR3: CASTPGDRSTNYGYTF

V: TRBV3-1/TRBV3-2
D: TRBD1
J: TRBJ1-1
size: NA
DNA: TGTGCCAGCAGCCAATGGACAGGGTCGAGTGACACTGAAGCTTTCTTT
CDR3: CASSQWTGSSDTEAFF

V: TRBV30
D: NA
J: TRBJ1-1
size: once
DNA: TGTGCCTGGAGTGTACGGGAACAGCGAAACACTGAAGCTTTCTTT
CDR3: CAWSVREQRNTEAFF

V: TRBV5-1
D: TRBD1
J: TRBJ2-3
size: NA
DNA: TGCGCCAGCAGCCAATGGACAGGGTCGGCGGATACGCAGTATTTT
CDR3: CASSQWTGSADTQYF

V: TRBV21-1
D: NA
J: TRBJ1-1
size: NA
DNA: TGTGCCAGCAGCAAAGGCGAGGACAGGGTGGTAAACACTGAAGCTTTCTTT
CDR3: CASSKGEDRVVNTEAFF

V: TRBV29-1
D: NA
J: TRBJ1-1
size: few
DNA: TGCAGCGTTGGTTCGTTTCCGGGGGGGGCCTTTGAAGCTTTCTTT
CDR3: CSVGSFPGGAFEAFF

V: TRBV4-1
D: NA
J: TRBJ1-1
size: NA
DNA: TGCGCCAGCAGCCACGCTGTTTTCTCCCGGGACAAGAACACTGAAGCTTTCTTT
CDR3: CASSHAVFSRDKNTEAFF

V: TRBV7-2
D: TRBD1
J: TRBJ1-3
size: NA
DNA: TGTGCCAGCAGCTACAGGTCCAAGGGGGCCACCTCCTCTGGAAACACCATATATTTT
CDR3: CASSYRSKGATSSGNTIYF

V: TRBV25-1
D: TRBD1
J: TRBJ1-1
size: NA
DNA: TGTGCCAGCAGGGACAGGGTGAACACTGAAGCTTTCTTT
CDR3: CASRDRVNTEAFF

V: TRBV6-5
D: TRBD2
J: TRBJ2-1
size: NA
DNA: TGTGCCAGCAGTTACGCCTCCGGGGGGGCCTACAATGAGCAGTTCTTC
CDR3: CASSYASGGAYNEQFF

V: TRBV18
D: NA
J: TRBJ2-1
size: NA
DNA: TGTGCCAGCTCCGACTCGAGCTCCTACAATGAGCAGTTCTTC
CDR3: CASSDSSSYNEQFF

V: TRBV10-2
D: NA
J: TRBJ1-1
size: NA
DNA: TGCGCCAGCAGTTTACCCCAGGGGAACACTGAAGCTTTCTTT
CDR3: CASSLPQGNTEAFF

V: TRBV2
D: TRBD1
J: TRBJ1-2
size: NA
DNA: TGTGCCAGCAGTGAGGACGGGGACGTCAGGGGGACTAACTATGGCTACACCTTC
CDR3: CASSEDGDVRGTNYGYTF

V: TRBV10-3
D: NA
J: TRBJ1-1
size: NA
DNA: TGTGCCATCAGTGAGAAAGAATGGGGGGGCGCTGGCACTGAAGCTTTCTTT
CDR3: CAISEKEWGGAGTEAFF

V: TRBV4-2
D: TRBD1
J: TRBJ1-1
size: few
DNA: TGTGCCAGCGAGACAGGGAAGGAAGCTTTCTTT
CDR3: CASETGKEAFF

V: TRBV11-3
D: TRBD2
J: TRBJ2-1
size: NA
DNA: TGTGCCAGCAGCTCCGGGACTAGCGGGGGGGTGAATGAGCAGTTCTTC
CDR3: CASSSGTSGGVNEQFF

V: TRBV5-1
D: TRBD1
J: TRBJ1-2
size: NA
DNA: TGCGCCAGCAGCACCCAGACAGGGGGTGACTATGGCTACACCTTC
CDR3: CASSTQTGGDYGYTF

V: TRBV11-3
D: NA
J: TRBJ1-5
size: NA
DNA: TGTGCCAGCAGCGGACTGAAAGGCCAGTTCAATCAGCCCCAGCATTTT
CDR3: CASSGLKGQFNQPQHF

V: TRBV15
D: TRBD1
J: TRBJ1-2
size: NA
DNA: TGTGCCACCAGCCACCGGGACAGTGTAGGGTATGGCTACACCTTC
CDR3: CATSHRDSVGYGYTF

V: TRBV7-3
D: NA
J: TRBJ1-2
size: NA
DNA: TGTGCCAGCAGCTTAGGATTAGGGGTTGGCTACACCTTC
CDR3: CASSLGLGVGYTF

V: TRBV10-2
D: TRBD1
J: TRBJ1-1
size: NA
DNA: TGCGCCACCCGAAAAACAGGGGGGCCATCGAACACTGAAGCTTTCTTT
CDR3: CATRKTGGPSNTEAFF

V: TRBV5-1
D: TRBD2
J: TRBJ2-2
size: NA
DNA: TGCGCCAGCAGCGTGGTAGCGGGGGGATACACCGGGGAGCTGTTTTTT
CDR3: CASSVVAGGYTGELFF

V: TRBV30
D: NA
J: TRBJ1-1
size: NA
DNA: TGTGCCTGGACCCAGGACAGGAACACTGAAGCTTTCTTT
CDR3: CAWTQDRNTEAFF

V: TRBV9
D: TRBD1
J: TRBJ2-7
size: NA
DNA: TGTGCCAGCAGCGCTTATGGGACAGGGGCTTACGAGCAGTACTTC
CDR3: CASSAYGTGAYEQYF

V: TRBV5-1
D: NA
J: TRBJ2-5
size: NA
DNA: TGCGCCAGCAGCCCGGAGGGAGCCGGGGAGACCCAGTACTTC
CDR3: CASSPEGAGETQYF

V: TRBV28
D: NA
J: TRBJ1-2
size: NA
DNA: TGTGCCAGCAGTTCCCGGACAGCCCGACGGGGCTACACCTTC
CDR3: CASSSRTARRGYTF

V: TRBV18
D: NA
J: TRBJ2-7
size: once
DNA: TGTGCCAGCTCACTAGACTCCTACGAGCAGTACTTC
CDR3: CASSLDSYEQYF

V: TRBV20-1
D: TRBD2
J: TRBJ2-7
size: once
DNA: TGCAGTGCTAGTGCTGCCCACCTTAGCGGGAACGACGAGCAGTACTTC
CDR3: CSASAAHLSGNDEQYF

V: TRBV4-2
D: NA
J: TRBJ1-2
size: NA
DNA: TGTGCCAGCAGCCAAGATCGAGACAGCCCGCGCTACACCTTC
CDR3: CASSQDRDSPRYTF

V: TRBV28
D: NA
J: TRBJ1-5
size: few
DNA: TGTGCCAGCAGTTCACGGGGGGGGCTGTATCAGCCCCAGCATTTT
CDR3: CASSSRGGLYQPQHF

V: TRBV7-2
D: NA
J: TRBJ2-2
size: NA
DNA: TGTGCCAGCAGTCCTGAGGGGGAGCTGTTTTTT
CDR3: CASSPEGELFF

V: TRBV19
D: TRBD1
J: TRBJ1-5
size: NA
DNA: TGTGCCACCCAAGACAGGGGGAATCAGCCCCAGCATTTT
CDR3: CATQDRGNQPQHF

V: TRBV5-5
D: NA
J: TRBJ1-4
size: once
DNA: TGTGCCAGCAGCTTGCCAATACCTTCTGGGCAAAAACTGTTTTTT
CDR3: CASSLPIPSGQKLFF

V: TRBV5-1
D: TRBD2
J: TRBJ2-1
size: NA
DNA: TGCGCCAGCAGCTTTGCTAGCGGGTTCCAGTTCTTC
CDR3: CASSFASGFQFF

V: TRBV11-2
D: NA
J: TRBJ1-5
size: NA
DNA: TGTGCCAGCAGCTTAGCACTGATGCGACCCCAGCATTTT
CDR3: CASSLALMRPQHF

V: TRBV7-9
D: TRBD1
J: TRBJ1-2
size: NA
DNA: TGTGCCAGCAGCGACAGGGACCTAGCCTATGGCTACACCTTC
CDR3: CASSDRDLAYGYTF

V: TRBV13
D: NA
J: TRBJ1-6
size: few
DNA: TGTGCCAGCAGCCTCACAGGGTATAATTCACCCCTCCACTTT
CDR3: CASSLTGYNSPLHF

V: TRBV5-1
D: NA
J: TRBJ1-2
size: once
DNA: TGCGCCAGCAGCTTGGGACGGACTATAGCTAACTATGGCTACACCTTC
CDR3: CASSLGRTIANYGYTF

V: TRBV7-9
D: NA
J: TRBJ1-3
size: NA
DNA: TGTGCCAGCAGCGATTCGACAGGATATTATAGAAACACCATATATTTT
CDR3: CASSDSTGYYRNTIYF

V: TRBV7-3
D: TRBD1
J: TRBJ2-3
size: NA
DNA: TGTGCCAGCAGCCAAACAGGGGGCAGCGATTCAGATACGCAGTATTTT
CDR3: CASSQTGGSDSDTQYF

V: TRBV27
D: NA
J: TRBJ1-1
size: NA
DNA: TGTGCCAGCAGTTCCCCGACAGGAAGGTCTGAAGCTTTCTTT
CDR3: CASSSPTGRSEAFF

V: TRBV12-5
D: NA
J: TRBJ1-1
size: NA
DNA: TGTGCTAGTGGAACCGGGAAGAACACTGAAGCTTTCTTT
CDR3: CASGTGKNTEAFF

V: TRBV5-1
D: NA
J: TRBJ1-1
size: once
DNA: TGCGCCAGCAGCTTGGTGCAGGGTAATGAAGCTTTCTTT
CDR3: CASSLVQGNEAFF

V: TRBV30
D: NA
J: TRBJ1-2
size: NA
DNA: TGTGCCTGGAGTGGAAATGGCAGGTTCAATGGCTACACCTTC
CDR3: CAWSGNGRFNGYTF

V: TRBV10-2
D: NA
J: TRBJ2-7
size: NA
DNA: TGCGCCAGCAATGGTGCTAACGAGCAGTACTTC
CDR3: CASNGANEQYF

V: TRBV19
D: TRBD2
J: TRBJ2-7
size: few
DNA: TGTGCCAGTAGCGGACTAGCGGCCTCCTACGAGCAGTACTTC
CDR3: CASSGLAASYEQYF